This section outlines one TCR beta chain sequence together with its context. Generated by immunoSEQ multiplex PCR, the TCRdb table keeps only in-frame clones and is missing some. The data show about 120,000 clones, 80% to 90% seen once. This entry comes from a study of control samples from healthy donors and cancer patients. The germline V and J ends were trimmed by 1 base and 7 bases, with 10 bases remaining between them. This CDR3 has 12 amino acids. Germline-derived CDR1 and CDR2 are GTSNPN and SVGIG (reference sequence). The TCR originated in a man under 40 in good health. This sequence joins TRBV30 and TRBJ1-2, with D perhaps TRBD1 (6 bases). Sequencing was done on a sample of blood. CDR3 coding DNA: TGTGCCTGGAGTGCAGGGGTGGGTGGCTACACCTTC. It is translated as CAWSAGVGGYTF. The variable domain in full, completed from reference TRBV30 and TRBJ1-2, reads SQTIHQWPATLVQPVGSPLSLECTVEGTSNPNLYWYRQAAGRGLQLLFYSVGIGQISSEVPQNLSASRPQDRQFILSSKKLLLSDSGFYLCAWSAGVGGYTFGSGTRLTVV.